The 4 T cell receptor beta chains below were found in one sample sequenced in a study of cytomegalovirus exposure and HLA in healthy donors. The primer mix had 60 Vbeta and 13 Jbeta primers. This table comes from immunoSEQ multiplex PCR, and its TCRdb copy is limited to in-frame clones, with some not included. The sample includes fewer than 200,000 clones, 81% of them seen just once. Sequencing was done on a sample of PBMCs. All receptors come from a woman aged 30 to 39 in good health and CMV-seronegative.

The chain combines TRBV2 with TRBJ2-2; a weak D match, TRBD1 (5 bases). CDR3 length: 14 residues. Germline CDR1 and CDR2: SNHLY and FYNNEI. The V end was cut by 5 bases, the J end by 2 bases, with 9 bases between. CDR3 DNA sequence: TGTGCCAGCAGTCCAGGGCAAAACACCGGGGAGCTGTTTTTT. It translates to CASSPGQNTGELFF.

Here the CDR3 DNA reads TGTGCCAGCAGTGGACGGGGTAATTCACCCCTCCACTTT. This sequence encodes CASSGRGNSPLHF. This chain joins TRBV6-1 and TRBJ1-6; no clear D. The CDR3 has 13 residues. V was trimmed by 4 bases and J by 6 bases, leaving 7 bases between them. The V gene's germline CDR1 is MNHNS and CDR2 SASEGT.

The chain links TRBV7-3 to TRBJ2-2; no clear D. Germline V gene sequence: CDR1 SGHTA, CDR2 FQGTGA. Trimming removed 5 bases at V and 5 bases at J, with 18 bases between. This CDR3 is built from 16 residues. CDR3 sequence: CASSRHSSQQTGELFF. The DNA of the CDR3 is TGTGCCAGCAGCCGGCACTCTAGTCAGCAGACCGGGGAGCTGTTTTTT.

V gene TRBV7-2 combines with J gene TRBJ2-3; 15 bases are a match to TRBD2. V lost 4 bases, J lost 7 bases, and 12 bases stayed unmatched. Germline lookup yields CDR1 SGHTA and CDR2 FQGNSA. This CDR3 spans 18 amino acids. CDR3 sequence reads: CASSSPGLAGGAHHTQYF. For the CDR3, the DNA is TGTGCCAGCAGCTCCCCGGGACTAGCGGGGGGAGCCCACCATACGCAGTATTTT.